This T cell receptor (beta chain) was identified during a study of identical twins. Trimming cost V 3 bases and J 5 bases, with 4 bases left between them. This CDR3 is 11 amino acids long. In germline, CDR1 is LGHDT, CDR2 YNNKEL (reference sequence). Addition of a universal primer site occurred through template switching, and cDNA carried unique molecular identifiers. TCRdb re-analysed the 5' RACE reads in MiXCR, keeping a single row per CDR3 protein. The data show fewer than 250,000 distinct CDR3 sequences, 7.5% seen once. This clonotype was found many times. The target antigen is unknown. Study-wide results and limits: Out-of-frame alpha sequences that twins shared showed excess low generation probability. In cord blood, abundant beta clonotypes had fewer insertions; memory showed no trend.

This sample was also put to use in a study of yellow fever vaccine responses in identical twins. This second study says: Twin vaccine T cell responses reportedly seemed partly convergent, partly personalized.

The sample was memory (CD45RO+) T cells sorted from blood. The V gene is TRBV3-1, the J gene TRBJ2-5, with D unresolved. This TCR came from a woman aged 18-30 years in good health. The DNA of the CDR3 is TGTGCCAGCAGCCATGGGGAGACCCAGTACTTC. Translation gives CASSHGETQYF.